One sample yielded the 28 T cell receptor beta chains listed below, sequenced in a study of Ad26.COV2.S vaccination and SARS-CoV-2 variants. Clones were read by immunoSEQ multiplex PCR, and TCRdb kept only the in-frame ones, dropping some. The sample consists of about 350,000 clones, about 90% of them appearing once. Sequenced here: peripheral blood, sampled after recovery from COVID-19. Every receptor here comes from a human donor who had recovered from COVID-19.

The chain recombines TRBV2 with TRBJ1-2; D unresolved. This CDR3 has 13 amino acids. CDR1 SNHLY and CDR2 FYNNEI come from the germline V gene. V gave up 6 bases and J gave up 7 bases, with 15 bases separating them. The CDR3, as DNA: TGTGCCAGCAGGATTGGGATAAGTACTGGCTACACCTTC. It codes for CASRIGISTGYTF.

The CDR3 spells CASSNGPPTSGNTIYF. CDR3 coding DNA: TGCGCCAGCAGCAATGGGCCGCCAACCTCTGGAAACACCATATATTTT. V usage is TRBV4-1 and J usage is TRBJ1-3; no definite D call. V lost 5 bases to trimming and J lost 0 bases, with 14 bases between them. The length of the CDR3 is 16 residues. Germline CDR1 MGHRA, CDR2 YSYEKL.

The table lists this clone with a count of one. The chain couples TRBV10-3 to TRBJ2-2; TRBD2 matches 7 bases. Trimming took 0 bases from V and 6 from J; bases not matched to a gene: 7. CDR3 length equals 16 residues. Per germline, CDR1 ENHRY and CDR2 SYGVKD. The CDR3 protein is CAISESRTRRAGELFF. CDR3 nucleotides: TGTGCCATCAGTGAGTCGCGGACTAGGCGAGCCGGGGAGCTGTTTTTT.

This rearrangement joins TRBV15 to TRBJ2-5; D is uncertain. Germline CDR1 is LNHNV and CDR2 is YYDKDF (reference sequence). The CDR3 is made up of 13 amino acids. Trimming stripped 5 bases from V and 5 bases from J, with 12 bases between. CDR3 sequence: CATSVLLGETQYF. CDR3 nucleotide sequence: TGTGCCACCAGCGTCTTACTTGGGGAGACCCAGTACTTC.

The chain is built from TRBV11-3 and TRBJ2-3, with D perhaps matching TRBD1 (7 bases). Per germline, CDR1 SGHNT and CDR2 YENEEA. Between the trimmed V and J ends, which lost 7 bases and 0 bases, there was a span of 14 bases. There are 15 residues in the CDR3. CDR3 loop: CASTSGGTSTDTQYF. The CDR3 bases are TGTGCCAGCACCTCAGGGGGGACTAGCACAGATACGCAGTATTTT.

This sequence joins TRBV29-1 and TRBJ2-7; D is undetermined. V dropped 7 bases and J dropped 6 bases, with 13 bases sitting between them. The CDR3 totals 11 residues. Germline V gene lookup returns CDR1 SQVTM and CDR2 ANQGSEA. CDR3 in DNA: TGCAGCGACGTCAAAAAGATCGAGCAGTACTTC. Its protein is CSDVKKIEQYF.

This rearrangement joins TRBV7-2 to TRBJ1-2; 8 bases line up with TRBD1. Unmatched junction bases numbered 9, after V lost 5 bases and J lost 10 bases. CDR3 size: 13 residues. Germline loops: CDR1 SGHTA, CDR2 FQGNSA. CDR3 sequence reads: CASSRRDRRAYTF. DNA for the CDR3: TGTGCCAGCAGCCGCCGGGACAGGCGTGCCTACACCTTC.

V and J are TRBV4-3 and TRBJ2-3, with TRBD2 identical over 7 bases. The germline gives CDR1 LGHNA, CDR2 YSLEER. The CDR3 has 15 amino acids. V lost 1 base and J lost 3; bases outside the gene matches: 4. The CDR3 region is CASSQASGVTDTQYF. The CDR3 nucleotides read TGCGCCAGCAGCCAAGCAAGCGGGGTTACAGATACGCAGTATTTT.

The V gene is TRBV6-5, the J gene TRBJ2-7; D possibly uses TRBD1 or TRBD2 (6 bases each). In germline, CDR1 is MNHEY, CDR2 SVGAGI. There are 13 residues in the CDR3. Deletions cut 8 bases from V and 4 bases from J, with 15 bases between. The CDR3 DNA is TGTGCCAGCGGGCAGGGGAGGATGTACGAGCAGTACTTC. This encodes CASGQGRMYEQYF.

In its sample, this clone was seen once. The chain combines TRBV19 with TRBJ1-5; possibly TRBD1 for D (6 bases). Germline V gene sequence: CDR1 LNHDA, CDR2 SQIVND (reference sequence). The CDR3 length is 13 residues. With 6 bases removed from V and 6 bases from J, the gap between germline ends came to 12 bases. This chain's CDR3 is CASSTGLSQPQHF. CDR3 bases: TGTGCCAGTAGCACAGGGTTAAGTCAGCCCCAGCATTTT.

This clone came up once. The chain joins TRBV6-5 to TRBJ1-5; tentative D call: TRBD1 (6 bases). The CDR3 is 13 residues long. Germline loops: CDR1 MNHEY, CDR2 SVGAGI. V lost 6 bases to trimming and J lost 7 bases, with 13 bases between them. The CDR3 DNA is TGTGCCAGCAGACCAACAGGGTCGCAGCCCCAGCATTTT. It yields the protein CASRPTGSQPQHF.

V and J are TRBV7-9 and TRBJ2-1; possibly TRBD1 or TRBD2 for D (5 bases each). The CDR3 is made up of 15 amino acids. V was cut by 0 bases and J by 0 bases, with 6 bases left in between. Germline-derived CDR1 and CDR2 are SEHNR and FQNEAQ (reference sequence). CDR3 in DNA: TGTGCCAGCAGCTTAGCGGGGGACTCCTACAATGAGCAGTTCTTC. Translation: CASSLAGDSYNEQFF.

As DNA, the CDR3 is TGCGCCAGCAGTGATTACACCTCACTAGCGGGGGGGCGATCCTACAATGAGCAGTTCTTC. This encodes CASSDYTSLAGGRSYNEQFF. The chain recombines TRBV10-1 with TRBJ2-1, with 13 bases lining up with TRBD2. Germline CDR1 and CDR2: WNHNN and SYGVQD (reference sequence). V lost 3 bases, J lost 1 base, and 12 bases stayed unmatched. The CDR3 loop spans 20 amino acids.

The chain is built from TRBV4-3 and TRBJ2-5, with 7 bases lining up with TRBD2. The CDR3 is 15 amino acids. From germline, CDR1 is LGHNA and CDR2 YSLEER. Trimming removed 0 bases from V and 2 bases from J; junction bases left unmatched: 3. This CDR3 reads CASSQDRAGQETQYF. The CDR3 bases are TGCGCCAGCAGCCAAGATAGAGCGGGGCAAGAGACCCAGTACTTC.

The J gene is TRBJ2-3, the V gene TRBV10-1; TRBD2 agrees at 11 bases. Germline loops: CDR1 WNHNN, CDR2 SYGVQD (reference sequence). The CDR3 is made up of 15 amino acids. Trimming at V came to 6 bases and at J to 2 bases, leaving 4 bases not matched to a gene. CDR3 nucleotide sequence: TGCGCCAGCAGCTTGACTAGCGGGGCCACAGATACGCAGTATTTT. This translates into CASSLTSGATDTQYF.

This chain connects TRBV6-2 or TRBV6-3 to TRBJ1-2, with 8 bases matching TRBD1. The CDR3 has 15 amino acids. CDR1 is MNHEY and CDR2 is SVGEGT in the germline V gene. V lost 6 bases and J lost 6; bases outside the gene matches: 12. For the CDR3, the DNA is TGTGCCAGCAGCTCCGGACAGGGTATTGGGGATGGCTACACCTTC. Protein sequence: CASSSGQGIGDGYTF.

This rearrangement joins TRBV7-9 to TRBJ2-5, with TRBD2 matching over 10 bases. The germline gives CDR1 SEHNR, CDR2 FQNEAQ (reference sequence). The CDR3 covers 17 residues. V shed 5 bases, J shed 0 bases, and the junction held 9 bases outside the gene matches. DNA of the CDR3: TGTGCCAGCAGCGCCACCACTAGCGGGGAGTACCAAGAGACCCAGTACTTC. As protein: CASSATTSGEYQETQYF.

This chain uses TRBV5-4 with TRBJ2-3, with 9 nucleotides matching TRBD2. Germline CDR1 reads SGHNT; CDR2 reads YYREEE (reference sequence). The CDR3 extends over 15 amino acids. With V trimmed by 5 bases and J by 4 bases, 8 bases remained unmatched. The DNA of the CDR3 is TGTGCCAGCAGGACTTTGGGACTAGCCCCAGATACGCAGTATTTT. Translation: CASRTLGLAPDTQYF.

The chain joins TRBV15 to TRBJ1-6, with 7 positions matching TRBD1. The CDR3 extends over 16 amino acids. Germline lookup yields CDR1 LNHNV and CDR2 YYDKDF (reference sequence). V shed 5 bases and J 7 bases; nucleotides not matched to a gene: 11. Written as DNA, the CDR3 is TGTGCCACCAGCGCCCGCCGCGGAGGGGGCAATTCACCCCTCCACTTT. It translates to CATSARRGGGNSPLHF.

The CDR3 nucleotides are TGTGCCAGCAGCTACACTCGGACAGGCTACGAGCAGTACTTC. It encodes CASSYTRTGYEQYF. This chain uses TRBV6-5 with TRBJ2-7; 7 bases are shared with TRBD1. This CDR3 has 14 residues. Germline CDR1 and CDR2: MNHEY and SVGAGI. The V segment lost 6 bases and the J segment 3 bases; nucleotides outside the gene matches: 8.

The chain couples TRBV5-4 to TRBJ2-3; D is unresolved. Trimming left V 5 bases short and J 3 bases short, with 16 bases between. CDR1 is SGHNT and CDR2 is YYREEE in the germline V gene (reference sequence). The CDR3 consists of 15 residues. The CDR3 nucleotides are TGTGCCAGCAGACCCGTGGCTAGGTCGACAGATACGCAGTATTTT. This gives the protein CASRPVARSTDTQYF.

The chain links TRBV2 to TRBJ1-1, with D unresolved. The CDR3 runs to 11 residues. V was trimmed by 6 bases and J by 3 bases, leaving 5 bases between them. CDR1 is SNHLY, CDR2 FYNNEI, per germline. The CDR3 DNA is TGTGCCAGCAGGAAGGACACTGAAGCTTTCTTT. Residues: CASRKDTEAFF.

Written as DNA, the CDR3 is TGTGCCAGCAGTGGGGCAGGGGGCATGAACACTGAAGCTTTCTTT. Its translation: CASSGAGGMNTEAFF. The gene calls are TRBV2 and TRBJ1-1; 8 positions match TRBD1. Germline CDR1 is SNHLY and CDR2 is FYNNEI. Unmatched junction bases numbered 4, after V lost 4 bases and J lost 0 bases. The CDR3 is 15 residues long.

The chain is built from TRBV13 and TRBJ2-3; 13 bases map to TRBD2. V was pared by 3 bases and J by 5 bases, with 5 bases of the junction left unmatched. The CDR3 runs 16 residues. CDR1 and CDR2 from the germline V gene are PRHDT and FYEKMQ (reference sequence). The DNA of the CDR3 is TGTGCCAGCAGCTTCCCGGGACTAGCGGGGAAAGATACGCAGTATTTT. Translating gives CASSFPGLAGKDTQYF.

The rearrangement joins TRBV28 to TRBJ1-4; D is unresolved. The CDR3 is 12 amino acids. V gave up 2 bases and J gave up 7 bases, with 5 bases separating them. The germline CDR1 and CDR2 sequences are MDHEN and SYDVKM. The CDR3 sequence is CASSLDTEKLFF. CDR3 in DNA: TGTGCCAGCAGTTTAGATACTGAAAAACTGTTTTTT.

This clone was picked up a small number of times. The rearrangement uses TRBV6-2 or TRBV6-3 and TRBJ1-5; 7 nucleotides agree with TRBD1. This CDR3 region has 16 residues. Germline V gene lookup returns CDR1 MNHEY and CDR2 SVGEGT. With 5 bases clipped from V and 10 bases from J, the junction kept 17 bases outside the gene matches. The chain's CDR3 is CASSHDRAPAGGPQHF. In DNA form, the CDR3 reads TGTGCCAGCAGTCATGACAGGGCGCCCGCCGGGGGACCCCAGCATTTT.

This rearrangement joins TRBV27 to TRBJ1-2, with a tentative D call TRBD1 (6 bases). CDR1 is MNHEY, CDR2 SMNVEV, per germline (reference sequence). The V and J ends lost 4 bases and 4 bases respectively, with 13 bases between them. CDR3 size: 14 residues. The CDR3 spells CASSSNTGIYGYTF. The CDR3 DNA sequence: TGTGCCAGCAGTTCCAACACAGGGATCTATGGCTACACCTTC.

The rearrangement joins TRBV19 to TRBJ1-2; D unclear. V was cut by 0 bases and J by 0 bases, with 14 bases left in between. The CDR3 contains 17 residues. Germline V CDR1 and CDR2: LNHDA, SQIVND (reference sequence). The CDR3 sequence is CASSIEYPANSNYGYTF. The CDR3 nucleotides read TGTGCCAGTAGTATAGAGTACCCAGCTAATTCTAACTATGGCTACACCTTC.